Shown below are 23 T cell receptor beta chains from a single sample sequenced in a study of cytomegalovirus exposure and HLA in healthy donors. The study ran its PCR with 60 Vbeta and 13 Jbeta primers. Sequencing used immunoSEQ multiplex PCR; TCRdb keeps in-frame clones, though not all of them. In the table there are approximately 100,000 clones, 65% to 80% of which are singletons. The sequencing sample was made of PBMCs. The receptor source for this set is a female donor in good health and CMV-seropositive.

V and J are TRBV5-6 and TRBJ2-7, with 7 bases matching TRBD2. CDR3 length equals 15 residues. Germline loops: CDR1 SGHDT, CDR2 YYEEEE. V shed 3 bases, J shed 5 bases, and the junction held 11 bases outside the gene matches. CDR3 sequence (DNA): TGTGCCAGCAGCTCCTTGGGAGGGGTGTTCCACGAGCAGTACTTC. Its translation is CASSSLGGVFHEQYF.

This chain uses TRBV9 with TRBJ2-3, with TRBD2 identical over 10 bases. Unmatched junction bases numbered 3, after V lost 0 bases and J lost 8 bases. Germline V gives CDR1 SGDLS, CDR2 YYNGEE. The CDR3 consists of 14 residues. CDR3 region: CASSVDLAGATQYF. CDR3 DNA sequence: TGTGCCAGCAGCGTAGATCTAGCGGGGGCTACGCAGTATTTT.

The chain recombines TRBV19 with TRBJ2-3; possibly TRBD2 for D (6 bases). CDR1 LNHDA and CDR2 SQIVND come from the germline V gene (reference sequence). V was shortened by 5 bases and J by 8 bases, with 20 bases between the two germline ends. The CDR3 runs 15 residues. CDR3 in amino acids: CASSSTSRASSTQYF. CDR3 DNA sequence: TGTGCCAGTAGTTCAACTAGCCGGGCATCTTCTACGCAGTATTTT.

This sequence joins TRBV5-5 and TRBJ2-5; TRBD1 is a possible D gene (5 bases). V shed 0 bases and J shed 5 bases, with 14 bases lying between them. CDR3 length: 15 residues. CDR1 and CDR2 from the germline V gene are SGHKS and YYEKEE (reference sequence). CDR3 in amino acids: CASSLGPGLAETQYF. CDR3 nucleotide sequence: TGTGCCAGCAGCTTGGGCCCAGGGCTGGCCGAGACCCAGTACTTC.

J is TRBJ1-5 and V is TRBV6-1, with 7 nucleotides matching TRBD1. Looked up from germline, CDR1 is MNHNS and CDR2 is SASEGT. The CDR3 covers 14 residues. The trim removed 5 bases at V and 6 bases at J, leaving 7 bases unmatched. DNA for the CDR3: TGTGCCAGCAGTCCGACAGGGCGGGGTCAGCCCCAGCATTTT. Translation: CASSPTGRGQPQHF.

CDR3 protein: CAISETNRATEAFF. The CDR3 DNA reads as TGTGCCATCAGTGAGACAAACAGGGCCACTGAAGCTTTCTTT. The chain combines TRBV10-3 with TRBJ1-1; D perhaps matches TRBD1 (6 bases). The CDR3 is 14 residues long. Germline assignment: CDR1 ENHRY and CDR2 SYGVKD. The V gene lost 2 bases and the J gene lost 4 bases, with 11 bases spanning the gap.

In DNA form, the CDR3 reads TGTGCCACCCTTGGCGGACACTCCTACGAGCAGTACTTC. It is translated as CATLGGHSYEQYF. The chain has TRBV28 and TRBJ2-7, with D tentatively TRBD1 (5 bases). The CDR3 consists of 13 residues. Germline CDR1 reads MDHEN; CDR2 reads SYDVKM. The V end lost 10 bases, the J end lost 0 bases, and 13 bases lay between the germline ends. Filled out from reference TRBV28 and TRBJ2-7, the complete variable domain reads DVKVTQSSRYLVKRTGEKVFLECVQDMDHENMFWYRQDPGLGLRLIYFSYDVKMKEKGDIPEGYSVSREKKERFSLILESASTNQTSMYLCATLGGHSYEQYFGPGTRLTVT.

The J gene is TRBJ2-7, the V gene TRBV7-8; D not certain. This CDR3 contains 15 residues. V shed 2 bases and J shed 0 bases, with 11 bases lying between them. CDR1 and CDR2 from the germline V gene are SGHVS and FQNEAQ. The DNA of the CDR3 is TGTGCCAGCAGCTTAAGTGACATGCTCTCCTACGAGCAGTACTTC. This sequence encodes CASSLSDMLSYEQYF.

The J gene is TRBJ2-1, the V gene TRBV12-5, with 12 bases identical to TRBD2. Germline CDR1 is LGHNT and CDR2 is FRNRAP. J gave up 6 bases and V 1 base, and 1 base lay outside the gene matches. The CDR3 is made up of 15 amino acids. CDR3 in amino acids: CASGLGLAGVNEQFF. The CDR3 DNA sequence: TGTGCTAGTGGTTTGGGACTAGCGGGAGTCAATGAGCAGTTCTTC.

CDR3 protein: CASSQRTGIPYEQYF. DNA for the CDR3: TGTGCCAGCAGCCAACGCACAGGGATTCCCTACGAGCAGTACTTC. The chain uses TRBV14 and TRBJ2-7, with D possibly being TRBD1 (6 bases). Trimming stripped 2 bases from V and 2 bases from J, with 13 bases between. Germline CDR1 and CDR2: SGHDN and FVKESK. The CDR3 totals 15 residues.

The chain couples TRBV4-1 to TRBJ2-7, with 13 bases aligning to TRBD2. The J segment lost 2 bases and the V segment lost 4 bases, leaving 2 bases of the junction unmatched. CDR3 length equals 15 residues. Looked up from germline, CDR1 is MGHRA and CDR2 is YSYEKL. CDR3 region: CASSLGLAGTYEQYF. For the CDR3, the DNA is TGCGCCAGCAGCCTGGGACTAGCGGGGACCTACGAGCAGTACTTC.

V usage is TRBV30 and J usage is TRBJ1-3, with unresolved D. The CDR3 runs 13 residues. V gave up 5 bases and J gave up 0 bases, with 8 bases separating them. CDR1 is GTSNPN and CDR2 is SVGIG in the germline V gene (reference sequence). DNA of the CDR3: TGTGCCTGGGACACAAGCTCTGGAAACACCATATATTTT. It encodes CAWDTSSGNTIYF. Combining the CDR3 with reference TRBV30 and TRBJ1-3 gives the whole variable domain SQTIHQWPATLVQPVGSPLSLECTVEGTSNPNLYWYRQAAGRGLQLLFYSVGIGQISSEVPQNLSASRPQDRQFILSSKKLLLSDSGFYLCAWDTSSGNTIYFGEGSWLTVV.

This clone appeared a few times. The chain links TRBV28 to TRBJ1-1; 8 bases fit TRBD1. Germline CDR1 reads MDHEN; CDR2 reads SYDVKM. With 2 bases clipped from V and 5 bases from J, the junction kept 7 bases outside the gene matches. This CDR3 comprises 15 residues. CDR3 in amino acids: CASSLQGAGGTEAFF. The CDR3 region has the DNA TGTGCCAGCAGTTTACAGGGGGCCGGAGGTACTGAAGCTTTCTTT.

V is TRBV2 and J is TRBJ1-2; no definite D call. CDR3 length: 15 residues. CDR1 and CDR2 from the germline V gene are SNHLY and FYNNEI. Trimming pared 2 bases from V and 2 bases from J, leaving 12 bases between. CDR3 sequence: CASSERVRGNYGYTF. The CDR3 coding sequence is TGTGCCAGCAGTGAAAGGGTTCGGGGAAACTATGGCTACACCTTC.

V is TRBV19 and J is TRBJ2-2, with 11 bases aligning to TRBD1. Germline trimming cut 7 bases from V and 3 bases from J; bases unmatched to any gene: 4. This CDR3 has 15 amino acids. The V gene's germline CDR1 is LNHDA and CDR2 SQIVND (reference sequence). The CDR3 sequence is CASTRDRGDTGELFF. CDR3 in DNA: TGTGCCAGTACCAGGGACAGGGGGGACACCGGGGAGCTGTTTTTT.

The V and J genes are TRBV5-1 and TRBJ2-5; D is undetermined. This CDR3 has 13 residues. V gave up 2 bases and J gave up 2 bases, with 7 bases separating them. From germline, CDR1 is SGHRS and CDR2 YFSETQ. The CDR3: CASSLLVQETQYF. The CDR3 DNA is TGCGCCAGCAGCTTACTGGTTCAAGAGACCCAGTACTTC.

V and J are TRBV18 and TRBJ2-7; D not certain. Looked up from germline, CDR1 is KGHSH and CDR2 is LQKENI. The CDR3 is 13 amino acids. Trimming removed 4 bases at V and 3 bases at J, with 10 bases between. In DNA form, the CDR3 reads TGTGCCAGCTCACACCACCCGAGCTACGAGCAGTACTTC. Amino acid sequence: CASSHHPSYEQYF. Full variable domain (outside the CDR3, taken from reference TRBV18 and TRBJ2-7): NAGVMQNPRHLVRRRGQEARLRCSPMKGHSHVYWYRQLPEEGLKFMVYLQKENIIDESGMPKERFSAEFPKEGPSILRIQQVVRGDSAAYFCASSHHPSYEQYFGPGTRLTVT.

The chain uses TRBV27 and TRBJ1-2, with D perhaps TRBD1 (5 bases). Germline values: CDR1 MNHEY, CDR2 SMNVEV (reference sequence). V gave up 5 bases and J gave up 4 bases, with 11 bases separating them. CDR3 size: 13 residues. The CDR3 DNA reads TGTGCCAGCAGTGTCAGGGATGGCTATGGCTACACCTTC. This encodes CASSVRDGYGYTF.

The J gene is TRBJ1-1, the V gene TRBV29-1; D is unresolved. This CDR3 is 11 amino acids long. V lost 0 bases to trimming and J lost 11 bases, with 10 bases between them. The germline V gene encodes CDR1 SQVTM and CDR2 ANQGSEA. CDR3 protein: CSVEDENAAFF. CDR3 nucleotides: TGCAGCGTTGAAGATGAAAACGCGGCTTTCTTT. Complete variable domain (other parts from reference TRBV29-1 and TRBJ1-1): SAVISQKPSRDICQRGTSLTIQCQVDSQVTMMFWYRQQPGQSLTLIATANQGSEATYESGFVIDKFPISRPNLTFSTLTVSNMSPEDSSIYLCSVEDENAAFFGQGTRLTVV.

The CDR3 nucleotides read TGTGCCAGCTCGCGACACAGGGTGCTGTCCTACGAGCAGTACTTC. Translated, it gives CASSRHRVLSYEQYF. The chain carries TRBV14 and TRBJ2-7; possible D gene TRBD1, 6 bases. This CDR3 has 15 amino acids. CDR1 and CDR2 (germline): SGHDN, FVKESK. V lost 8 bases and J lost 1, with 18 bases in between.

The V gene is TRBV9, the J gene TRBJ2-2, with TRBD1 as a possible D gene (5 bases). Trimming removed 4 bases at V and 7 bases at J, with 14 bases between. Germline V gives CDR1 SGDLS, CDR2 YYNGEE. This CDR3 has 14 amino acids. The CDR3 DNA reads as TGTGCCAGCAGCCCTCGGTGGGGCGGCGGGGAGCTGTTTTTT. Amino acids: CASSPRWGGGELFF.

The chain recombines TRBV6-5 with TRBJ2-7, with TRBD2 matching 12 bases. V shed 6 bases, J shed 6 bases, and the junction held 6 bases outside the gene matches. The length of the CDR3 is 14 residues. Germline V gene data show CDR1 as MNHEY and CDR2 as SVGAGI. Here the CDR3 reads CASRRLAGDREQYF. CDR3 DNA sequence: TGTGCCAGCAGGCGACTAGCGGGGGACCGCGAGCAGTACTTC.

This clone was observed a handful of times. V and J are TRBV5-6 and TRBJ2-1; TRBD2 matches at 11 bases. The CDR3 totals 17 residues. Germline V gives CDR1 SGHDT, CDR2 YYEEEE. Germline trimming cut 1 base from V and 6 bases from J; bases unmatched to any gene: 9. The CDR3 spells CASSLRTSGPVSNEQFF. DNA of the CDR3: TGTGCCAGCAGCTTGCGGACTAGCGGGCCCGTATCCAATGAGCAGTTCTTC.